In this sample, the clone carrying this T cell receptor beta chain turned up a few times. The germline V and J ends were trimmed by 6 bases and 5 bases, with 13 bases remaining between them. This CDR3 is built from 12 residues. The germline V gene has CDR1 DFQATT and CDR2 SNEGSKA (reference sequence). Template material for amplifying TCR beta CDR3 regions consisted of RNA transcripts. Carried out on the TCR CDR3, a first-round RT-PCR used the HTBI primer set. TCRdb independently ran MiXCR on the multiplex PCR reads; one entry per CDR3 protein. The sample records roughly 200,000 distinct CDR3 sequences, about a sixth being singletons. The sample is drawn from a study of T cells in Graves' hyperthyroidism and ophthalmopathy.

This sequence originates from a man between 35 and 55 years old with Graves' hyperthyroidism. Sequencing input: blood. The chain recombines TRBV20-1 with TRBJ2-5; D possibly uses TRBD1 or TRBD2 (5 bases each). The CDR3 sequence: CSATWGWETQYF. CDR3 in DNA: TGCAGTGCCACTTGGGGGTGGGAGACCCAGTACTTC.